The rows below give T cell receptor beta chains drawn from one sample of a study of regulatory T cells in long-lasting Graves disease. MiXCR was run by TCRdb on the multiplex PCR reads, yielding one entry per CDR3 protein. The sample has roughly 300,000 distinct CDR3 sequences, less than 20% seen once. The sample was peripheral blood mononuclear cells (PBMCs), taken when the disease was refractory, from a patient treated with antithyroid drugs. The receptors were sampled from a female donor with Graves disease. CDR3s leave out the opening cysteine and the closing phenylalanine or tryptophan. D genes are given only for firm matches.

.,TRBV5-1,TRBJ2-2,ASSPSQPTGELF
.,TRBV30,TRBJ1-2,AWPRQAAYLYGYT
.,TRBV19,TRBJ2-1,ASSLGGPYNEQF
TRBD1,TRBV19,TRBJ1-5,ASSTRTGSGNSNQPQH
.,TRBV5-5,TRBJ2-2,ASSLVVSGMAFGGELF
.,TRBV20-1,TRBJ2-5,SARDLERGTNQETQY
TRBD1,TRBV9,TRBJ1-2,ASSADREGRFFGYT
.,TRBV6-5,TRBJ1-5,ASSYSNTVNQPQH
.,TRBV24-1,TRBJ1-2,ATSPGRGYT
.,TRBV14,TRBJ2-7,ASSQLRGSIVEQY
.,TRBV3-1,TRBJ1-5,ASSQTTGNQPQH
.,TRBV5-4,TRBJ1-2,ASSLASEYYGYT
.,TRBV28,TRBJ2-7,ASSRSGGVGTYEQY
.,TRBV12-3/TRBV12-4,TRBJ1-1,ASSPRERGTEAF
.,TRBV28,TRBJ1-2,ASSSVGYYGYT
.,TRBV19,TRBJ1-2,ASSEDPRASNYGYT
.,TRBV20-1,TRBJ2-4,SARDPELAKNIQY
.,TRBV7-2,TRBJ1-1,ASSLGVGMNTEAF
.,TRBV3-1,TRBJ2-2,ASSTGPGLNTGELF
.,TRBV2,TRBJ1-4,ASSEGLISLFKKLF
TRBD1,TRBV28,TRBJ1-2,ASVDRANYGYT
.,TRBV27,TRBJ1-3,ASSLTDPVWGTNTIY
.,TRBV20-1,TRBJ1-6,SATDGGNSPLH
.,TRBV28,TRBJ2-4,AAGLAKNIQY
.,TRBV2,TRBJ1-2,ASSGQGLSYGYT
TRBD2,TRBV9,TRBJ2-5,ASSPRGAGGPGETQY
.,TRBV7-8,TRBJ1-5,ASSPSNSYQPQH
TRBD1,TRBV6-1,TRBJ2-7,ASKKGATGLSYEQY
.,TRBV29-1,TRBJ1-2,SVEEGLGYGYT
.,TRBV28,TRBJ2-1,ASSPPGAVKYNEQF
.,TRBV12-3/TRBV12-4,TRBJ1-1,ASSLDLGATEAF